Below are 12 T cell receptor beta chains sequenced from a single sample in a study of cytomegalovirus exposure and HLA in healthy donors. Method: immunoSEQ multiplex PCR; TCRdb's copy keeps in-frame clones and lacks some. The sample consists of 45,000 to 65,000 clones, around 90% of them appearing once. The sequencing input was PBMCs. Every receptor here comes from a man between 18 and 29 years old in good health and CMV-seronegative.

The chain employs TRBV7-2 and TRBJ2-1; 8 nucleotides line up with TRBD2. Germline CDR1 and CDR2: SGHTA and FQGNSA. The CDR3 sequence is 16 residues long. V shed 2 bases, J shed 4 bases, and the junction held 7 bases outside the gene matches. CDR3 nucleotides: TGTGCCAGCAGCTTACTTGGAGCGGGAGCTTACAATGAGCAGTTCTTC. Encoded protein: CASSLLGAGAYNEQFF.

V gene TRBV29-1 combines with J gene TRBJ2-5, with 9 bases aligning to TRBD1. This CDR3 comprises 16 residues. The germline gives CDR1 SQVTM, CDR2 ANQGSEA. V gave up 6 bases and J gave up 0 bases; unmatched junction bases: 11. The CDR3 spells CSVDRGALRHQETQYF. The DNA of the CDR3 is TGCAGCGTGGACAGGGGTGCCCTCCGTCACCAAGAGACCCAGTACTTC.

The CDR3 is CASSVRTSGNNEQFF. In DNA, the CDR3 is TGTGCCAGCAGCGTTAGGACTAGCGGGAACAATGAGCAGTTCTTC. The chain has TRBV9 and TRBJ2-1, with 12 bases that match TRBD2. The CDR3 totals 15 residues. The germline V gene encodes CDR1 SGDLS and CDR2 YYNGEE. V lost 2 bases and J lost 5; bases outside the gene matches: 2.

The V and J genes are TRBV9 and TRBJ1-2, with 12 bases matching TRBD1. Germline CDR1 reads SGDLS; CDR2 reads YYNGEE. V shed 0 bases and J 6 bases; nucleotides not matched to a gene: 6. The CDR3 consists of 16 residues. The CDR3 region is CASSVAWGTGGDGYTF. The CDR3 nucleotides are TGTGCCAGCAGCGTAGCTTGGGGGACAGGGGGCGATGGCTACACCTTC. The variable domain in full, completed from reference TRBV9 and TRBJ1-2, reads DSGVTQTPKHLITATGQRVTLRCSPRSGDLSVYWYQQSLDQGLQFLIQYYNGEERAKGNILERFSAQQFPDLHSELNLSSLELGDSALYFCASSVAWGTGGDGYTFGSGTRLTVV.

In this sample, this clone turned up once. The J gene is TRBJ2-7, the V gene TRBV11-2, with TRBD2 matching 10 bases. After removal of 6 bases from V and 3 bases from J, the junction contained 17 bases not matched to a gene. The CDR3 totals 18 residues. Per the germline V gene, CDR1 is SGHAT and CDR2 is FQNNGV. The CDR3 DNA reads TGTGCCAGCAGTAAGAGTCTGGCTAGCGGGAGTATCCGCTACGAGCAGTACTTC. Translating gives CASSKSLASGSIRYEQYF.

The chain links TRBV18 to TRBJ2-1; D is ambiguous. The CDR3 sequence is 12 residues long. Looked up from germline, CDR1 is KGHSH and CDR2 is LQKENI. With 1 base removed from V and 7 bases from J, the gap between germline ends came to 5 bases. The CDR3 reads CASSPRQNEQFF. CDR3 coding DNA: TGTGCCAGCTCACCACGGCAGAATGAGCAGTTCTTC.

The rearrangement joins TRBV6-5 to TRBJ1-2, with TRBD1 matching over 7 bases. Germline V gene lookup returns CDR1 MNHEY and CDR2 SVGAGI. This CDR3 has 15 amino acids. The V gene end was trimmed by 2 bases and the J gene end by 1 base; junction bases not matched to a gene: 4. CDR3 nucleotides: TGTGCCAGCAGTTACGTACAGGGGAGTAACTATGGCTACACCTTC. Protein sequence: CASSYVQGSNYGYTF.

The chain combines TRBV7-2 with TRBJ1-1; the match to TRBD1 covers 10 bases. Germline values: CDR1 SGHTA, CDR2 FQGNSA. Trimming cost V 6 bases and J 11 bases; bases outside gene matches: 6. CDR3 size: 12 residues. This chain's CDR3 is CASRGQGQEAFF. CDR3 sequence (DNA): TGTGCCAGCAGGGGACAGGGGCAGGAGGCTTTCTTT.

J is TRBJ1-5 and V is TRBV19; maybe TRBD1 (5 bases). The CDR3 is 17 amino acids. Between the trimmed V and J ends, which lost 0 bases and 3 bases, there was a span of 15 bases. Looked up from germline, CDR1 is LNHDA and CDR2 is SQIVND (reference sequence). Here the CDR3 reads CASSIDEEGLINQPQHF. CDR3 nucleotides: TGTGCCAGTAGTATAGATGAGGAGGGGTTGATCAATCAGCCCCAGCATTTT.

CDR3 coding DNA: TGTGCCAGCAGTACAGACAGGGGGAGGAGAGCCCAGCATTTT. This sequence encodes CASSTDRGRRAQHF. The J gene is TRBJ1-5, the V gene TRBV28; 9 nucleotides match TRBD1. V shed 5 bases and J 11 bases; nucleotides not matched to a gene: 10. Germline-derived CDR1 and CDR2 are MDHEN and SYDVKM. CDR3 length: 14 amino acids.

The chain links TRBV18 to TRBJ1-5; 8 positions agree with TRBD1. CDR3 length: 17 residues. The V segment lost 3 bases and the J segment 4 bases; nucleotides outside the gene matches: 11. Per the germline V gene, CDR1 is KGHSH and CDR2 is LQKENI. For the CDR3, the DNA is TGTGCCAGCTCACCCGGACAGGGTGGGGACCTAAATCAGCCCCAGCATTTT. Translated: CASSPGQGGDLNQPQHF.

For this clone: Its ends do not fully match the called genes, so a read error is possible. The chain recombines TRBV25-1 with TRBJ2-5; TRBD2 is a possible D gene (6 bases). The CDR3 has 16 residues. Germline V gene sequence: CDR1 MGHDK, CDR2 SYGVNS. CDR3 sequence (DNA): TGTGCCAGCAGTGATCCCTCTTTTGGGAGGCTTGAGAACCAGTACTTC. It translates to CASSDPSFGRLENQYF.